This TCR beta chain was found in a study of CD8 T cells in Susac syndrome. A quantity of roughly 0.5 to 1 ug RNA underwent reverse transcription using random hexamers. Amplification of TCR beta CDR3 spanned 54 Vbeta and 13 Jbeta via immunoSEQ multiplex PCR. TCRdb reprocessed the immunoSEQ multiplex PCR reads with MiXCR, giving one entry per CDR3 protein. The table includes 150,000 to 200,000 distinct CDR3 sequences, approximately 94% detected once. Broader study findings: The study conceded that relatively few individuals underwent its TCR sequencing and HLA analysis.

The V gene lost 4 bases and the J gene lost 6 bases, with 10 bases spanning the gap. CDR1 and CDR2 from the germline V gene are WSHSY and SAAADI. The length of the CDR3 is 14 residues. On this clonotype itself: What it binds is unknown.

The receptor comes from a human donor with multiple sclerosis. V usage is TRBV10-2 and J usage is TRBJ1-6, with D perhaps TRBD1 (6 bases). Sequencing was done on a sample of CD4+ T cells from PBMCs. CDR3 DNA: TGCGCCAGCAGTGGGGGCAGGGGTAATTCACCCCTCCACTTT. This encodes CASSGGRGNSPLHF.